This T cell receptor (beta chain) was captured in a study of T-cell memory formation after mild COVID-19. Study-level background: TCR clusters were mostly donor specific. Study-level points and caveats: Later expanders leaned CD4+, whereas day 15 to 85 contracting clones were balanced CD4/CD8.

5'RACE, which relied on constant-segment primers, yielded TCR alpha and TCR beta cDNA libraries carrying sample barcodes and UMIs. TCRdb re-derived calls from the 5' RACE reads in MiXCR, one entry per CDR3 protein. In the table there are around 260,000 distinct CDR3 sequences, around 15% of which are singletons. In this sample, this clonotype turned up once. The antigen remains undetermined. The clonotype was recovered from a man between 18 and 35 years old who had mild COVID-19 (a few samples of this study predate the infection). Cell type and time point are not known. The source material was PBMCs or a T cell subset sorted from them (not recorded which).

CDR3 protein: CASSEAWQVGTEAFF. The CDR3 DNA reads as TGTGCCAGCAGTGAAGCATGGCAGGTGGGGACTGAAGCTTTCTTT. The chain carries TRBV2 and TRBJ1-1; D ambiguous. V lost 0 bases to trimming and J lost 5 bases, with 13 bases between them. This CDR3 has 15 amino acids. The germline V gene encodes CDR1 SNHLY and CDR2 FYNNEI.